Listed below are T cell receptor beta chains from one sample, sequenced in a study of blood T cell repertoires in COVID-19. Profiling relied on immunoSEQ multiplex PCR, and the TCRdb table lists in-frame clones only, not all of them. In the table there are 180,000 or so clones, around 86% of which are singletons. Material: peripheral blood. Receptors were obtained from a man aged 60-69 years with acute or convalescent COVID-19. The CDR3 runs from the conserved cysteine through the conserved F or W. The D gene is left open where the match is weak. The size of a clone is reported for some rows only, either as once, few or many, or as a class for expanded clones.

>TRBV27|.|.|TRBJ2-3
CASSRSGASTDTQYF
TGTGCCAGCAGTCGCAGCGGAGCTAGCACAGATACGCAGTATTTT
>TRBV4-1|.|.|TRBJ2-1
CASSQVGSGTFGFF
.
>TRBV28|.|TRBD1|TRBJ1-5
CASRLQGQANQPQHF
TGTGCCAGCAGGCTCCAGGGACAGGCAAACCAGCCCCAGCATTTT
>TRBV5-1|.|.|TRBJ2-7
CASSLTDRSEQYF
TGCGCCAGCAGCCTCACCGACAGGAGCGAGCAGTACTTC
>TRBV28|.|TRBD1|TRBJ2-7
CASSIWTGEQYF
TGTGCCAGCAGTATATGGACAGGCGAGCAGTACTTC
>TRBV29-1|.|TRBD1|TRBJ2-7
CSAWGDRDNSYEQYF
TGCAGCGCCTGGGGGGACAGGGACAACTCCTACGAGCAGTACTTC
>TRBV6-4|.|TRBD1|TRBJ1-6
CASKGQGNNSPLHF
TGTGCCAGCAAAGGACAGGGGAATAATTCACCCCTCCACTTT
>TRBV7-3|.|TRBD1|TRBJ1-1
CASSLFGQGATEAFF
TGTGCCAGCAGCTTATTTGGACAGGGGGCCACTGAAGCTTTCTTT
>TRBV27|once|TRBD1|TRBJ1-6
CASSLRRQGSDNSPLHF
TGTGCCAGCAGTTTACGCCGACAGGGATCCGATAATTCACCCCTCCACTTT
>TRBV28|.|.|TRBJ1-6
CASSLFGGNSPLHF
TGTGCCAGCAGTTTATTCGGCGGTAATTCACCCCTCCACTTT
>TRBV21-1|.|.|TRBJ1-1
CASSLEGADTEAFF
TGTGCCAGCAGCCTCGAGGGGGCCGACACTGAAGCTTTCTTT
>TRBV5-1|.|.|TRBJ2-1
CASSLALASVHEQFF
TGCGCCAGCAGCTTGGCCCTCGCTAGCGTCCATGAGCAGTTCTTC
>TRBV19|.|TRBD2|TRBJ2-1
CASSPPRTSGRASYNEQFF
TGTGCCAGTAGTCCTCCCCGGACTAGCGGGAGGGCATCCTACAATGAGCAGTTCTTC
>TRBV7-3|few|.|TRBJ1-1
CASSLNPAARDEAFF
TGTGCCAGCAGCTTAAATCCCGCGGCCAGGGATGAAGCTTTCTTT
>TRBV24-1|.|.|TRBJ1-1
CATRDSNLNTEAFF
TGTGCCACCAGGGACAGTAATCTGAACACTGAAGCTTTCTTT
>TRBV5-4|.|.|TRBJ1-3
CASSLPTDSGNTIYF
TGTGCCAGCAGCCTTCCGACAGACTCTGGAAACACCATATATTTT
>TRBV3-1/TRBV3-2|.|TRBD2|TRBJ2-5
CASSQSWGLAGDSETQYF
TGTGCCAGCAGCCAATCTTGGGGGCTAGCGGGGGATTCGGAGACCCAGTACTTC
>TRBV15|.|TRBD2|TRBJ2-3
CATSREGLAGSDTQYF
TGTGCCACCAGCAGGGAGGGACTAGCGGGGTCAGATACGCAGTATTTT
>TRBV5-1|.|.|TRBJ2-1
CASEDGSSYNEQFF
TGCGCCAGCGAGGACGGGAGCTCCTACAATGAGCAGTTCTTC
>TRBV7-8|.|TRBD2|TRBJ2-2
CASSYRGGAVGELFF
TGTGCCAGCAGCTATCGCGGGGGTGCGGTCGGGGAGCTGTTTTTT
>TRBV27|.|TRBD1|TRBJ1-4
CASSQRLLRDRVFPSHLFF
TGTGCCAGCAGCCAACGCTTACTCCGGGACAGGGTTTTTCCAAGTCACCTGTTTTTT
>TRBV7-9|.|.|TRBJ1-2
CASSITADYGYTF
TGTGCCAGCAGTATTACAGCCGACTATGGCTACACCTTC
>TRBV7-2|.|TRBD1|TRBJ2-5
CASSLGNGQGQETQYF
TGTGCCAGCAGCTTAGGGAACGGACAGGGGCAAGAGACCCAGTACTTC
>TRBV18|.|.|TRBJ2-5
CASSPAGETQYF
TGTGCCAGCTCACCGGCGGGAGAGACCCAGTACTTC
>TRBV24-1|.|.|TRBJ1-5
CATSGGRAGNQPQHF
TGTGCCACCAGTGGGGGGCGGGCAGGCAATCAGCCCCAGCATTTT
>TRBV5-1|.|.|TRBJ1-2
CASSRQGSDYGYTF
TGCGCCAGCAGTCGCCAGGGCTCAGACTATGGCTACACCTTC
>TRBV10-2|.|.|TRBJ1-5
CATRRGEGNQPQHF
TGCGCCACCCGAAGGGGCGAGGGCAATCAGCCCCAGCATTTT
>TRBV5-1|.|.|TRBJ1-3
CASSLQGLSGNTIYF
TGCGCCAGCAGCTTGCAGGGGCTCTCTGGAAACACCATATATTTT
>TRBV28|few|.|TRBJ1-1
CASSPEGIAEAFF
TGTGCCAGCAGCCCGGAGGGGATCGCTGAAGCTTTCTTT
>TRBV27|.|.|TRBJ1-1
CASSPRTVNTEAFF
TGTGCCAGCAGTCCACGGACAGTGAACACTGAAGCTTTCTTT
>TRBV7-8|.|.|TRBJ1-4
CASSLGAIGDEKLFF
TGTGCCAGCAGCTTAGGGGCAATCGGGGATGAAAAACTGTTTTTT
>TRBV30|.|TRBD1|TRBJ1-6
CAWSRDRGAPLHF
TGTGCCTGGAGTCGGGACAGGGGAGCACCCCTCCACTTT
>TRBV9|.|.|TRBJ2-3
CASSVAHDTQYF
TGTGCCAGCAGCGTAGCACATGATACGCAGTATTTT